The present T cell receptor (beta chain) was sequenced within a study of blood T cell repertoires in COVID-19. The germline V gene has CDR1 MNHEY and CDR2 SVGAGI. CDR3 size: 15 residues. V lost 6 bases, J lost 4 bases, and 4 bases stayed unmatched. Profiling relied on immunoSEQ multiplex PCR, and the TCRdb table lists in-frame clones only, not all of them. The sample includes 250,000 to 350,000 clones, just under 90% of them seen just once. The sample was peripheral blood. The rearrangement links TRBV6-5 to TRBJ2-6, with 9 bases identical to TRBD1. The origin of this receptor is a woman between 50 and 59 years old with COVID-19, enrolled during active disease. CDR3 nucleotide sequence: TGTGCCAGCAGCGACAGGGGGGCCGGGGCCAACGTCCTGACTTTC. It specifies CASSDRGAGANVLTF.